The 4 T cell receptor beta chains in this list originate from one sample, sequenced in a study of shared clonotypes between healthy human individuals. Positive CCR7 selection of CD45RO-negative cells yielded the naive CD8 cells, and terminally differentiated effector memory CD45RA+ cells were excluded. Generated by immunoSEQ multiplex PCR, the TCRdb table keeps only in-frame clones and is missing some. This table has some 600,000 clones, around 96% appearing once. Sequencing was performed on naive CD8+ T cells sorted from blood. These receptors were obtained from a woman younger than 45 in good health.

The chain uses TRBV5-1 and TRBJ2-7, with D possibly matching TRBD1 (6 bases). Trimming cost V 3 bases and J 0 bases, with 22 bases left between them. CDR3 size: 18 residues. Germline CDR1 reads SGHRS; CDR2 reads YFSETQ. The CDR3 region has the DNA TGCGCCAGCAGCTCGGGGACAAGGGGAACCAAATACTCCTACGAGCAGTACTTC. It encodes CASSSGTRGTKYSYEQYF.

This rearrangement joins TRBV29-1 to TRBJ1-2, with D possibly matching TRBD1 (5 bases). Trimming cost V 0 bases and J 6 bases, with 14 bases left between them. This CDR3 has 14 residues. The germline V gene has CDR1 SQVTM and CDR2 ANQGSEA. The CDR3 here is CSVEDRGDGHGYTF. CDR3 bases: TGCAGCGTTGAAGATCGGGGGGACGGTCATGGCTACACCTTC.

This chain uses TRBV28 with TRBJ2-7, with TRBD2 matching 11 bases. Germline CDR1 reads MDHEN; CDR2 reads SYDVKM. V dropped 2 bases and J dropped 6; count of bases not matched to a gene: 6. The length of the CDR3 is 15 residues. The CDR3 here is CASSLLLAGVSEQYF. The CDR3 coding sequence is TGTGCCAGCAGTTTACTACTAGCGGGAGTATCCGAGCAGTACTTC. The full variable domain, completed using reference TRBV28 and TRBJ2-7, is DVKVTQSSRYLVKRTGEKVFLECVQDMDHENMFWYRQDPGLGLRLIYFSYDVKMKEKGDIPEGYSVSREKKERFSLILESASTNQTSMYLCASSLLLAGVSEQYFGPGTRLTVT.

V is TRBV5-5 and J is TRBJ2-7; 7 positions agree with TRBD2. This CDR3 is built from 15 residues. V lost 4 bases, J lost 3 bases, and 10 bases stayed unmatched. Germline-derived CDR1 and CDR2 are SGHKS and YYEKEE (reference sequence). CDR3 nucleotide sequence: TGTGCCAGCAGCCCTTCCGGGACTACATACTACGAGCAGTACTTC. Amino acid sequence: CASSPSGTTYYEQYF.